This T cell receptor beta chain was identified during a study of blood T cell repertoires in COVID-19. Turning to the study itself: The United States, Italy and Spain supplied acute and convalescent COVID-19 samples. Nucleic acid was either cDNA or gDNA, and it came from T cells, B-cell-depleted T cells, or PBMCs.

V was pared by 5 bases and J by 0 bases, with 10 bases between. The length of the CDR3 is 14 residues. CDR1 is LNHDA and CDR2 is SQIVND in the germline V gene (reference sequence). Source study methods: The authors estimated nucleated cell counts from reference gene primer amplification. The method was immunoSEQ multiplex PCR; TCRdb's version includes in-frame clones alone and lacks a portion of them. V and J calls and clone size come straight from that table; D and trimming were deduced from the DNA. The table shows 75,000 to 100,000 clones, with 70% to 90% occurring only once. This chain joins TRBV19 and TRBJ1-1; D remains ambiguous. The origin of this receptor is a human donor with acute or convalescent COVID-19. The donor label of this sample is uncertain. The sequenced material came from peripheral blood. In nucleotides, the CDR3 is TGTGCCAGTAGTCACTCGGGGTTGAACACTGAAGCTTTCTTT. Encoded protein: CASSHSGLNTEAFF.